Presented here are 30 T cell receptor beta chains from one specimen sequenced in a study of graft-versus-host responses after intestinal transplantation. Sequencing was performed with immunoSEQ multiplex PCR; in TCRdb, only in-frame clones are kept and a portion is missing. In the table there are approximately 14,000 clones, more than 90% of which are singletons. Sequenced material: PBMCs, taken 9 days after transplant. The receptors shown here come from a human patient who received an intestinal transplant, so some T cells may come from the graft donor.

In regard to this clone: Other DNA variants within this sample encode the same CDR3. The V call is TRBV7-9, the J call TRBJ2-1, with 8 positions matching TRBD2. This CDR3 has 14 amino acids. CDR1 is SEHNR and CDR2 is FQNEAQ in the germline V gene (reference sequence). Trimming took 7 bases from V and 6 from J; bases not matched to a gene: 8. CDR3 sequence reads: CASMGLAGTNEQFF. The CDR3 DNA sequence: TGTGCCAGCATGGGGCTAGCGGGTACCAATGAGCAGTTCTTC.

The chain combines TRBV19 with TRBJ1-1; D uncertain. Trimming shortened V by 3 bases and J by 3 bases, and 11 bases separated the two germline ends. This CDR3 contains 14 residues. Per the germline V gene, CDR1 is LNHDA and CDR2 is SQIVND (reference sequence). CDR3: CASSITQVDTEAFF. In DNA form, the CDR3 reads TGTGCCAGTAGTATCACGCAGGTGGACACTGAAGCTTTCTTT.

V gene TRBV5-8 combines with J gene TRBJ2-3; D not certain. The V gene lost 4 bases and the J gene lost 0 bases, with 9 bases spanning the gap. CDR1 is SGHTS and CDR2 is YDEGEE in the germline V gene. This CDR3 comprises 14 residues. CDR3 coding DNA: TGTGCCAGCAGCCGCGACGGTAGCACAGATACGCAGTATTTT. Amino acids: CASSRDGSTDTQYF.

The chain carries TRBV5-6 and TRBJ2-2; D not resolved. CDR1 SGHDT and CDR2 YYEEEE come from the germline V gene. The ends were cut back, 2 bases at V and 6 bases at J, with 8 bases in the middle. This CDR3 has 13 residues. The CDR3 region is CASSFHPSGELFF. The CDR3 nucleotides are TGTGCCAGCAGCTTCCACCCCTCCGGGGAGCTGTTTTTT. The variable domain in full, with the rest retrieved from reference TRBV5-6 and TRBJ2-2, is DAGVTQSPTHLIKTRGQQVTLRCSPKSGHDTVSWYQQALGQGPQFIFQYYEEEERQRGNFPDRFSGHQFPNYSSELNVNALLLGDSALYLCASSFHPSGELFFGEGSRLTVL.

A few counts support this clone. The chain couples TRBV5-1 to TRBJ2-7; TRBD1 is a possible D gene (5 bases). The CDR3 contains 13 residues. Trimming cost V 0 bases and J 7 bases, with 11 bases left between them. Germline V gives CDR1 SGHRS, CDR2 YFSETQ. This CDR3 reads CASSLGVGREQYF. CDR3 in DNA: TGCGCCAGCAGCTTGGGAGTGGGGCGTGAGCAGTACTTC.

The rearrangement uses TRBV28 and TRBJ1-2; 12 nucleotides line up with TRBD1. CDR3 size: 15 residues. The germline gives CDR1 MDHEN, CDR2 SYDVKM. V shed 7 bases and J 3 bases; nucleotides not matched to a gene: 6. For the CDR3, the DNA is TGTGCCAGCACCCCGGGACAGGGGGCGTACTATGGCTACACCTTC. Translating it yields CASTPGQGAYYGYTF.

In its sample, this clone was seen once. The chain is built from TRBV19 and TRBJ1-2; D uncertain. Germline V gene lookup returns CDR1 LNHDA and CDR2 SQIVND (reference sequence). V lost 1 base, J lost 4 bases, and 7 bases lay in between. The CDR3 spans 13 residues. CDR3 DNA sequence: TGTGCCAGTAGTATAGGCGCCTCCTATGGCTACACCTTC. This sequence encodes CASSIGASYGYTF.

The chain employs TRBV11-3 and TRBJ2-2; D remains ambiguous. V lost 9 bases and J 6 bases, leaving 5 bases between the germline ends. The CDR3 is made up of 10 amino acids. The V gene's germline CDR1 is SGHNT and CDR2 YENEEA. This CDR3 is CASYSGELFF. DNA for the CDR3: TGTGCCAGTTATTCCGGGGAGCTGTTTTTT.

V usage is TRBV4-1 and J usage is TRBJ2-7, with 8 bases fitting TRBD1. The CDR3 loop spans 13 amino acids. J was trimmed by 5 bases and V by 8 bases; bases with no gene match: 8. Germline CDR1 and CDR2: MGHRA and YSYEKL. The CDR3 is CASGTGARHEQYF. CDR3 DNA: TGCGCCAGCGGGACAGGAGCTCGGCACGAGCAGTACTTC.

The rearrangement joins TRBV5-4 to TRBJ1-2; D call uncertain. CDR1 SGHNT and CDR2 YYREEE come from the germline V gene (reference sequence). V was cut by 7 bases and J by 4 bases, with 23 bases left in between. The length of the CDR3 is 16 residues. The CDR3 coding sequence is TGTGCCAGCCATACATACATACCAGGAAAGACCTATGGCTACACCTTC. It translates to CASHTYIPGKTYGYTF.

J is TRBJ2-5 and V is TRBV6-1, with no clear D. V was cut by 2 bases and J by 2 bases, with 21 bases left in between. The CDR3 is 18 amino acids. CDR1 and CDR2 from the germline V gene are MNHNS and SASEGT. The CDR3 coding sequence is TGTGCCAGCAGTGAAAAAGGACCGCGGCAGCGAAAGCAAGAGACCCAGTACTTC. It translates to CASSEKGPRQRKQETQYF.

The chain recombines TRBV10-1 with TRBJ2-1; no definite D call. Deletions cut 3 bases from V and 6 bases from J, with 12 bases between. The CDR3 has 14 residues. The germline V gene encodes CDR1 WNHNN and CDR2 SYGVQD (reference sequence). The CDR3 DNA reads TGCGCCAGCAGTGACCCGGACGGTGTCAATGAGCAGTTCTTC. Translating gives CASSDPDGVNEQFF.

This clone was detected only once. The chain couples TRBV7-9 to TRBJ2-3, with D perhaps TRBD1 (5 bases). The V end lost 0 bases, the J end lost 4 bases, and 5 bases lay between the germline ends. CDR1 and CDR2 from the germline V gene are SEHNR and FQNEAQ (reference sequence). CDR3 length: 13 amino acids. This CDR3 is CASSLAGPDTQYF. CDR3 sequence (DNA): TGTGCCAGCAGCTTAGCGGGGCCAGATACGCAGTATTTT.

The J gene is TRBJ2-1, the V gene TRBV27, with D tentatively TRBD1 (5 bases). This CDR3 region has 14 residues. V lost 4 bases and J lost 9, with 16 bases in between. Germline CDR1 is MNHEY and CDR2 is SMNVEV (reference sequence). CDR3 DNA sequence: TGTGCCAGCAGTTCTAAGGGGTATGGTCCTGAGCAGTTCTTC. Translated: CASSSKGYGPEQFF.

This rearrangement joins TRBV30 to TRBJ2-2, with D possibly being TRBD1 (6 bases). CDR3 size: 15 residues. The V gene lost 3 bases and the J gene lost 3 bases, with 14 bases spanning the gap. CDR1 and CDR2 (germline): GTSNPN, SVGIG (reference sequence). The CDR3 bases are TGTGCCTGGAGGTTGACAGGATGGGACACCGGGGAGCTGTTTTTT. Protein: CAWRLTGWDTGELFF.

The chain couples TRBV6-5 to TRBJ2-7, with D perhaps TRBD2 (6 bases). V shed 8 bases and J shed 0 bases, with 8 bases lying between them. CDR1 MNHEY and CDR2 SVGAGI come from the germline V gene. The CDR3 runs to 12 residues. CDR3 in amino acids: CASRGFSYEQYF. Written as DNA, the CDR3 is TGTGCCAGCCGGGGGTTCTCCTACGAGCAGTACTTC.

Here the CDR3 reads CASSLAGAEPTQETQYF. As DNA, the CDR3 is TGTGCCAGCAGCTTAGCGGGGGCGGAACCAACTCAAGAGACCCAGTACTTC. The chain has TRBV7-9 and TRBJ2-5; tentative D call: TRBD1 (6 bases). V shed 0 bases and J shed 2 bases, with 16 bases lying between them. The CDR3 is 17 amino acids. Germline CDR1 reads SEHNR; CDR2 reads FQNEAQ (reference sequence).

The CDR3 nucleotides read TGTGCCAGCAGCGTAGCAGGGGTGATCACTGAAGCTTTCTTT. The encoded protein is CASSVAGVITEAFF. V gene TRBV9 combines with J gene TRBJ1-1; D may be TRBD1 (6 bases). This CDR3 comprises 14 residues. From germline, CDR1 is SGDLS and CDR2 YYNGEE. Deletions cut 0 bases from V and 4 bases from J, with 10 bases between.

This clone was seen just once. The DNA of the CDR3 is TGTGCCAGCAGTTGGGGCGGGGACGAGCAGTACTTC. As protein: CASSWGGDEQYF. The chain carries TRBV11-1 and TRBJ2-7; the D gene is possibly TRBD2 (6 bases). The CDR3 sequence is 12 residues long. V dropped 6 bases and J dropped 5 bases, with 11 bases sitting between them. CDR1 and CDR2 from the germline V gene are SGHAT and FQDESV (reference sequence).

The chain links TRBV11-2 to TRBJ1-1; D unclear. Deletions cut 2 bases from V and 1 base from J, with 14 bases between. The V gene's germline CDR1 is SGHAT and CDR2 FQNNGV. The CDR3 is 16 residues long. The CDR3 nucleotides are TGTGCCAGCAGCTTAAGGTCCCTTGGAAGGAACACTGAAGCTTTCTTT. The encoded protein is CASSLRSLGRNTEAFF.

The DNA for the CDR3 is TGCAGCGTTGAAGAGAATTTGCCCCCCGAGGGCTACGAGCAGTACTTC. Its translation: CSVEENLPPEGYEQYF. The chain has TRBV29-1 and TRBJ2-7, with D perhaps TRBD2 (5 bases). CDR1 and CDR2 (germline): SQVTM, ANQGSEA. This CDR3 is 16 amino acids long. V lost 0 bases and J 3 bases, leaving 18 bases between the germline ends.

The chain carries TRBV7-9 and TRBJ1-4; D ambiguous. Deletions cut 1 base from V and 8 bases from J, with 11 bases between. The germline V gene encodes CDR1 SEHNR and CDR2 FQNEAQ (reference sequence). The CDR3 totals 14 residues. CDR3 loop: CASSLVVQPEKLFF. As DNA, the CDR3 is TGTGCCAGCAGCTTAGTTGTACAGCCGGAAAAACTGTTTTTT. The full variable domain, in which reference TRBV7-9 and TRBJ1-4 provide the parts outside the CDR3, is DTGVSQNPRHKITKRGQNVTFRCDPISEHNRLYWYRQTLGQGPEFLTYFQNEAQLEKSRLLSDRFSAERPKGSFSTLEIQRTEQGDSAMYLCASSLVVQPEKLFFGSGTQLSVL.

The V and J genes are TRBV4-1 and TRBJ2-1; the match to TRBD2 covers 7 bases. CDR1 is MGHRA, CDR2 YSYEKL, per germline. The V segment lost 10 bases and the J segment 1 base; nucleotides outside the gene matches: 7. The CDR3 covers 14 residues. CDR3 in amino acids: CATRSGVSYNEQFF. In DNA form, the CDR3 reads TGCGCCACCCGGAGCGGGGTTTCCTACAATGAGCAGTTCTTC.

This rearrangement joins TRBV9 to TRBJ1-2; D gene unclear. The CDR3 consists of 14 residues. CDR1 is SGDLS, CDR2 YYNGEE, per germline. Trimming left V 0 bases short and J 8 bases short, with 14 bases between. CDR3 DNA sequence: TGTGCCAGCAGCGTAGGATCAGGCAGGCACGGCTACACCTTC. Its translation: CASSVGSGRHGYTF. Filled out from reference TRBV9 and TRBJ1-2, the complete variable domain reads DSGVTQTPKHLITATGQRVTLRCSPRSGDLSVYWYQQSLDQGLQFLIQYYNGEERAKGNILERFSAQQFPDLHSELNLSSLELGDSALYFCASSVGSGRHGYTFGSGTRLTVV.

CDR3 nucleotide sequence: TGTGCCAGCAGTCCCGGTCCTACCTACAATGAGCAGTTCTTC. Translation gives CASSPGPTYNEQFF. The chain joins TRBV7-8 to TRBJ2-1, with D unresolved. V was shortened by 6 bases and J by 2 bases, with 11 bases between the two germline ends. The CDR3 loop spans 14 amino acids. The germline CDR1 and CDR2 sequences are SGHVS and FQNEAQ.

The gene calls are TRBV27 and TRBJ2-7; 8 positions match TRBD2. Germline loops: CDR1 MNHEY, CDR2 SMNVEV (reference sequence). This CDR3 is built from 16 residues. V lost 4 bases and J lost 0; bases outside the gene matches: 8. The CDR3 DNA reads TGTGCCAGCAGTTCAAGGGGCGGGAGGAACTCCTACGAGCAGTACTTC. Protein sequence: CASSSRGGRNSYEQYF.

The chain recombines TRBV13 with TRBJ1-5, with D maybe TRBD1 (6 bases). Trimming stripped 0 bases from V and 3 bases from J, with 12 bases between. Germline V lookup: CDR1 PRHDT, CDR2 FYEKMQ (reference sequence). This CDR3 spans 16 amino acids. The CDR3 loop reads CASSLGPGQYNQPQHF. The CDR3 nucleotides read TGTGCCAGCAGCTTAGGGCCCGGACAGTACAATCAGCCCCAGCATTTT.

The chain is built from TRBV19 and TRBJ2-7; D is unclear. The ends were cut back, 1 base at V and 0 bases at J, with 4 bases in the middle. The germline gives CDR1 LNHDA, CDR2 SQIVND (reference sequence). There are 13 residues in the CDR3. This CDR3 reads CASSIGISYEQYF. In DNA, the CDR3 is TGTGCCAGTAGTATAGGGATCTCCTACGAGCAGTACTTC.

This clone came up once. Written as DNA, the CDR3 is TGTGCCAGCTCACCACCCAGGACGGAAGTCACAGATACGCAGTATTTT. It encodes CASSPPRTEVTDTQYF. The chain couples TRBV18 to TRBJ2-3, with D unclear. The CDR3 is made up of 16 amino acids. V was trimmed by 0 bases and J by 2 bases, leaving 12 bases between them. Per germline, CDR1 KGHSH and CDR2 LQKENI.

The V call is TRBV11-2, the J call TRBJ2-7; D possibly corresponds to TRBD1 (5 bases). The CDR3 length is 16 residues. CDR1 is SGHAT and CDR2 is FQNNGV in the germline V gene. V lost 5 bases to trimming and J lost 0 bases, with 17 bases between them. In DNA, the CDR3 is TGTGCCAGCAGCCCCGGGCGCCAGGGCAACTCCTACGAGCAGTACTTC. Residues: CASSPGRQGNSYEQYF.